This T cell receptor (beta chain) is drawn from a study of blood T cell repertoires in COVID-19. Study-wide background: There were acute and convalescent COVID-19 samples, and they came from the United States, Italy and Spain. Sources were T cells, B-cell-depleted T cells, or PBMCs; the material itself was cDNA or gDNA.

This CDR3 has 14 residues. With 1 base removed from V and 2 bases from J, the gap between germline ends came to 8 bases. In germline, CDR1 is SGHTA, CDR2 FQGNSA. Comments on this clone: In the same sample, other DNA sequences code for this CDR3.

Per the authors' pipeline: Scientists estimated how many nucleated cells there were by amplifying reference gene primers. Sequencing used immunoSEQ multiplex PCR; TCRdb keeps in-frame clones, though not all of them. The V and J calls and clone size come from that table; D and trimming were worked out from the DNA. In the table there are about 220,000 clones, approximately 83% of which are singletons. Material for sequencing was peripheral blood. This TCR was recovered from a woman in her thirties or forties with active or convalescent COVID-19. The chain employs TRBV7-2 and TRBJ1-2, with a possible D match to TRBD1 (5 bases). The CDR3 here is CASSLGPGNYGYTF. CDR3 DNA sequence: TGTGCCAGCAGCTTAGGACCAGGGAACTATGGCTACACCTTC.